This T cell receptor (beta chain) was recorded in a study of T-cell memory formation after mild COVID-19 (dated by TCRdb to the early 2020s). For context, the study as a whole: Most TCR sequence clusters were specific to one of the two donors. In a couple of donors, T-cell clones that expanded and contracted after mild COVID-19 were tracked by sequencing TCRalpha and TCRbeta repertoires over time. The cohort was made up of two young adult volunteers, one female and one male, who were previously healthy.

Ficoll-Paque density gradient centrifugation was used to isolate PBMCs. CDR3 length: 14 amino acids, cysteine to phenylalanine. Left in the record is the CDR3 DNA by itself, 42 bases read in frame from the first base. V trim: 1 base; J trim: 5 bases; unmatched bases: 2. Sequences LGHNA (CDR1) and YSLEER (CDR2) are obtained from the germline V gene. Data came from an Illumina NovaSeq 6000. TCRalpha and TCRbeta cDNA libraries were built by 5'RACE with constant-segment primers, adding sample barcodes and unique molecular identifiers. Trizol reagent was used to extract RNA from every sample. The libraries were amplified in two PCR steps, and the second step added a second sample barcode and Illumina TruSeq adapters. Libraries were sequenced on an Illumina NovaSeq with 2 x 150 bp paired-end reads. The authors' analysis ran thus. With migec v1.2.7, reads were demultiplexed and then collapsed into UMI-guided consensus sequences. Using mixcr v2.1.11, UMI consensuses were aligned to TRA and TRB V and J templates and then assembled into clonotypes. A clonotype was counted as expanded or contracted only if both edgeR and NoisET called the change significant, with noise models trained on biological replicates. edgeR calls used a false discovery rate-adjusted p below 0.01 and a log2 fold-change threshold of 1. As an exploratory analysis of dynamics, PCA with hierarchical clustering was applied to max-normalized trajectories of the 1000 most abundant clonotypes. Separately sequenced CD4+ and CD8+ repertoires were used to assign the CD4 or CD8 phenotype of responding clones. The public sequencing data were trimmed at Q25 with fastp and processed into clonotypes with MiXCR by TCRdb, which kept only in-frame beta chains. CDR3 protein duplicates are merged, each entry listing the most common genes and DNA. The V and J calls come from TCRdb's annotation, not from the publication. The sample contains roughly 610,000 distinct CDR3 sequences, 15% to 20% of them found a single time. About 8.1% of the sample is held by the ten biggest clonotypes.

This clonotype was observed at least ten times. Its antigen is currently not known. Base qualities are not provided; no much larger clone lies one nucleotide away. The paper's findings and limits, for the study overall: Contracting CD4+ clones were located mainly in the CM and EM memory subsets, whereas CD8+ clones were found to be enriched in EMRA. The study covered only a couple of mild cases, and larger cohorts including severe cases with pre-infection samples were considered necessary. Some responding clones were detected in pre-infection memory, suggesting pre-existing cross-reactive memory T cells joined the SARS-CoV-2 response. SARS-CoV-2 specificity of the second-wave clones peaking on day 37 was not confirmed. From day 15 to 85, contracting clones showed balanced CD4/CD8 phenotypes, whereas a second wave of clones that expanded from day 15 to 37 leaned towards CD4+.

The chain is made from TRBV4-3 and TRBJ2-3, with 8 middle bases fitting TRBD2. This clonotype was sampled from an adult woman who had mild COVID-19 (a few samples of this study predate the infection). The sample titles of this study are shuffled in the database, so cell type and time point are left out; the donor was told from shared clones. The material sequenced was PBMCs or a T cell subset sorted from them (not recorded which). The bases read TGCGCCAGCAGCCAAGGCCTAGCGGGAGATACGCAGTATTTT. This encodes CASSQGLAGDTQYF.